The sequence of this TCR beta chain was determined in a study of blood T cell repertoires in COVID-19. Across the whole study: The origin of the acute and convalescent COVID-19 samples was the United States, Italy and Spain. PBMCs, B-cell-depleted T cells, or T cells provided the cDNA or gDNA that made up the material.

Cohorts were assigned according to the clinical history that participants reported. Profiling relied on immunoSEQ multiplex PCR, and the TCRdb table lists in-frame clones only, not all of them. The sample contains hundreds of thousands of clones, more than 75% of which appear only once. Sequenced: PBMCs or T cells enriched from blood (not recorded which). The sequence derives from a woman aged 45-65 years who had recovered from COVID-19.

CDR3: CASSTLREQFF. As DNA, the CDR3 is TGTGCCAGCAGTACCCTCAGGGAGCAGTTCTTC. V is TRBV28 and J is TRBJ2-1, with D hard to call. The CDR3 has 11 residues. V gave up 5 bases and J gave up 10 bases, with 9 bases separating them. Germline V gene lookup returns CDR1 MDHEN and CDR2 SYDVKM.